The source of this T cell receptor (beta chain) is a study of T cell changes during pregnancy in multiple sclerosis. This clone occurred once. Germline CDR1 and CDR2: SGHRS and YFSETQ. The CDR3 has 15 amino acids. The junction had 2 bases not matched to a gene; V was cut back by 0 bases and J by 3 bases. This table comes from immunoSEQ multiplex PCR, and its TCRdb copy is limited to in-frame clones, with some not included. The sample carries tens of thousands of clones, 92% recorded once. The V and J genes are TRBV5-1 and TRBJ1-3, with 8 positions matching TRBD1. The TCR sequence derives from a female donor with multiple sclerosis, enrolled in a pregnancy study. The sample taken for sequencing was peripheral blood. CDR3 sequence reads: CASSLAGQGGNTIYF. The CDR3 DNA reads TGCGCCAGCAGCTTGGCAGGACAGGGTGGAAACACCATATATTTT.